The following is a TCR beta chain sequence with its context. At a deep level, the assay was run. The data were produced by immunoSEQ multiplex PCR, yet TCRdb's version contains in-frame clones alone and is incomplete. Here the sample spans hundreds of thousands of clones, around 67% being singletons. These data come from a study of shared clonotypes between healthy human individuals. Study-wide background: Aged 18 to 49, the donors were a couple of women and three men.

This CDR3 comprises 14 residues. Germline V gene sequence: CDR1 MDHEN, CDR2 SYDVKM. The ends lost 7 bases at V and 0 bases at J; junction bases unmatched: 1. Sequencing was performed on memory CD4+ T cells sorted from blood. Documented subset: CD45RA-negative fraction. This clonotype was sampled from a woman aged 25-40 years in good health. This rearrangement joins TRBV28 to TRBJ2-3; 10 bases line up with TRBD2. The CDR3 spells CASKLAGSTDTQYF. The CDR3 region has the DNA TGTGCCAGCAAACTAGCGGGGAGCACAGATACGCAGTATTTT.